This TCR beta chain came from a study of vaccination and CD4 T cells after COVID-19. Cultured CD4+ T-cell DNA underwent Oncomine TCR Beta short-read sequencing. One entry per CDR3 protein, called by TCRdb with MiXCR from the PCR reads. The sample has some 10,000 distinct CDR3 sequences, around 75% seen once. Note on this clonotype: No antigen is known for it.

CDR1 and CDR2 from the germline V gene are LGHDT and YNNKEL (reference sequence). The CDR3 extends over 14 amino acids. Trimming stripped 1 base from V and 8 bases from J, with 14 bases between. Treatment noted: roughly ten-day PBMC culture with coronavirus spike peptide pools or control peptides (ViraFEST assay). The TCR sequence derives from a human donor who had recovered from COVID-19. Sequenced: CD4+ T cells from blood, cultured in vitro. The chain has TRBV3-1 and TRBJ1-2, with no clear D. The CDR3 here is CASSQGGRGRGYTF. CDR3 nucleotide sequence: TGTGCCAGCAGCCAAGGAGGCCGTGGACGGGGCTACACCTTC.